The clone carrying this T cell receptor beta chain has just one count. The method was immunoSEQ multiplex PCR; TCRdb's version includes in-frame clones alone and lacks a portion of them. Of 300,000 to 400,000 clones in the sample, 88% were seen once. This sample stems from a study of blood T cell repertoires in COVID-19. Study overall: The origin of the acute and convalescent COVID-19 samples was the United States, Italy and Spain.

Followed longitudinally, the Seattle patients had been enrolled during active infection. The germline gives CDR1 SGDLS, CDR2 YYNGEE. This CDR3 has 15 amino acids. V lost 4 bases and J lost 1; bases outside the gene matches: 7. Sequenced sample: peripheral blood. The chain links TRBV9 to TRBJ2-7; TRBD2 matches at 8 bases. The clonotype originates from a woman aged 25 to 39 with COVID-19, enrolled during active disease. The CDR3, as DNA: TGTGCCAGCAGCCCCCGATCTAGCGGGTCCTACGAGCAGTACTTC. Protein: CASSPRSSGSYEQYF.